One sample yielded the 6 T cell receptor beta chains listed below, sequenced in a study of OX40 agonist ivuxolimab in advanced cancers. Repertoires were generated with immunoSEQ multiplex PCR, while TCRdb's copy carries only in-frame clones and drops some. The table lists about 15,000 clones, about 86% of them singletons, with less than 0.85% in the top ten. The sample in question was CD4+ or CD8+ T cells sorted from blood, obtained in a trial of the OX40 agonist ivuxolimab. The receptors were gathered from an adult with an advanced solid tumor such as melanoma, head and neck, liver or kidney cancer.

The CDR3, as DNA: TGTGCCAGCAGCCCAAGGGAGGGGGCGGACACCATATATTTT. Its protein product is CASSPREGADTIYF. The chain couples TRBV7-6 to TRBJ1-3, with 7 bases lining up with TRBD1. V trimming: 5 bases; J trimming: 8 bases; junction bases outside the gene matches: 9. Germline CDR1 is SGHVS and CDR2 is FNYEAQ. This CDR3 has 14 amino acids.

The rearrangement links TRBV2 to TRBJ2-5; TRBD2 matches at 11 bases. The CDR3 totals 15 residues. Germline CDR1 SNHLY, CDR2 FYNNEI. Germline trimming cut 7 bases from V and 6 bases from J; bases unmatched to any gene: 10. CDR3 sequence reads: CASTLAGGPSKTQYF. The CDR3 DNA sequence: TGTGCCAGCACTCTAGCGGGAGGACCGTCGAAGACCCAGTACTTC.

The chain combines TRBV6-1 with TRBJ2-7; D might be TRBD1 (6 bases). The V end lost 3 bases, the J end lost 5 bases, and 17 bases lay between the germline ends. Germline CDR1 and CDR2: MNHNS and SASEGT. This CDR3 contains 15 residues. The CDR3 sequence: CASSDQIQGSHEQYF. Written as DNA, the CDR3 is TGTGCCAGCAGTGACCAAATACAGGGATCCCACGAGCAGTACTTC.

The chain recombines TRBV6-5 with TRBJ2-1; D unclear. CDR1 MNHEY and CDR2 SVGAGI come from the germline V gene. The CDR3 extends over 12 amino acids. The V gene lost 2 bases and the J gene lost 8 bases, with 7 bases spanning the gap. The CDR3 nucleotides are TGTGCCAGCAGTTACGGGAATGATGAGCAGTTCTTC. Amino acid sequence: CASSYGNDEQFF.

In this sample, this clone turned up once. The J gene is TRBJ2-5, the V gene TRBV30, with D perhaps matching TRBD2 (6 bases). Germline assignment: CDR1 GTSNPN and CDR2 SVGIG (reference sequence). This CDR3 has 14 amino acids. Trimming stripped 1 base from V and 4 bases from J, with 13 bases between. The CDR3 sequence: CAWSEKGRSETQYF. The CDR3 bases are TGTGCCTGGAGTGAAAAAGGGAGGTCAGAGACCCAGTACTTC.

The count of this clone is one. The J gene is TRBJ2-2, the V gene TRBV11-2, with D hard to call. This CDR3 region has 14 residues. CDR1 and CDR2 from the germline V gene are SGHAT and FQNNGV. V gave up 3 bases and J gave up 4 bases, with 9 bases separating them. CDR3: CASSLERSTGELFF. As DNA, the CDR3 is TGTGCCAGCAGCTTGGAAAGGAGCACCGGGGAGCTGTTTTTT.